What follows are 29 T cell receptor beta chains derived from one specimen sequenced in a study of identical twins. Each CDR3 protein gets one entry after TCRdb re-called the 5' RACE reads with MiXCR. Here the sample spans approximately 500,000 distinct CDR3 sequences, around 15% being singletons. The same data also contributed to another study, on yellow fever vaccine responses in identical twins.

Sequencing was done on a sample of CD4+ T cells sorted from blood. The receptors stem from a woman younger than 35 in good health.

This chain joins TRBV11-2 and TRBJ2-5, with no clear D. Germline V lookup: CDR1 SGHAT, CDR2 FQNNGV. V was trimmed by 5 bases and J by 2 bases, leaving 12 bases between them. CDR3 length equals 14 residues. CDR3 coding DNA: TGTGCCAGCAGCAAGACTCTCCCGCAAGAGACCCAGTACTTC. Protein product: CASSKTLPQETQYF.

This clonotype has a count of ten or more. The CDR3 protein is CASSLFPAGELFF. CDR3 bases: TGTGCCAGCAGTTTGTTCCCAGCCGGGGAGCTGTTTTTT. This chain joins TRBV12-3 or TRBV12-4 and TRBJ2-2; D unresolved. This CDR3 spans 13 amino acids. The germline V and J ends were trimmed by 3 bases and 6 bases, with 8 bases remaining between them.

The chain links TRBV20-1 to TRBJ2-3; 8 bases align to TRBD2. CDR3 length equals 16 residues. CDR1 and CDR2 (germline): DFQATT, SNEGSKA (reference sequence). Trimming removed 0 bases from V and 3 bases from J; junction bases left unmatched: 8. CDR3 sequence reads: CSARDLEGLGTDTQYF. The CDR3, as DNA: TGCAGTGCTAGAGATCTCGAGGGACTAGGTACAGATACGCAGTATTTT.

J is TRBJ2-3 and V is TRBV15, with TRBD2 matching 15 bases. The CDR3 length is 19 residues. Trimming removed 0 bases from V and 6 bases from J; junction bases left unmatched: 10. Germline CDR1 and CDR2: LNHNV and YYDKDF (reference sequence). CDR3 bases: TGTGCCACCAGCAGAGATCCTGGGACTAGCGGGAGGTACGTGGATACGCAGTATTTT. It specifies CATSRDPGTSGRYVDTQYF. The full variable domain, in which reference TRBV15 and TRBJ2-3 provide the parts outside the CDR3, is DAMVIQNPRYQVTQFGKPVTLSCSQTLNHNVMYWYQQKSSQAPKLLFHYYDKDFNNEADTPDNFQSRRPNTSFCFLDIRSPGLGDTAMYLCATSRDPGTSGRYVDTQYFGPGTRLTVL.

This clonotype was recorded a few times. The genes are TRBV10-3 and TRBJ2-1, with 7 bases fitting TRBD1. V dropped 5 bases and J dropped 5; count of bases not matched to a gene: 6. Germline V gene lookup returns CDR1 ENHRY and CDR2 SYGVKD. This CDR3 contains 14 residues. CDR3 bases: TGTGCCATCAGTTACCGGGACAGCAACAATGAGCAGTTCTTC. It translates to CAISYRDSNNEQFF.

The chain joins TRBV2 to TRBJ2-7; D perhaps matches TRBD1 (7 bases). Germline lookup yields CDR1 SNHLY and CDR2 FYNNEI. The CDR3 has 15 residues. Trimming pared 7 bases from V and 1 base from J, leaving 17 bases between. CDR3 sequence reads: CASTEEGAKSYEQYF. In DNA, the CDR3 is TGTGCCAGCACCGAGGAGGGGGCTAAGTCCTACGAGCAGTACTTC.

This clonotype appeared a few times. V is TRBV7-3 and J is TRBJ1-3; D remains ambiguous. Trimming took 2 bases from V and 0 from J, leaving 5 bases between them. CDR3 length: 14 residues. Germline CDR1 SGHTA, CDR2 FQGTGA. This CDR3 is CASSLLGSGNTIYF. The CDR3 nucleotides read TGTGCCAGCAGCTTATTGGGCTCTGGAAACACCATATATTTT. Using reference TRBV7-3 and TRBJ1-3 for the parts outside the CDR3, the full variable domain is GAGVSQTPSNKVTEKGKYVELRCDPISGHTALYWYRQSLGQGPEFLIYFQGTGAADDSGLPNDRFFAVRPEGSVSTLKIQRTERGDSAVYLCASSLLGSGNTIYFGEGSWLTVV.

V is TRBV4-1 and J is TRBJ1-1, with D tentatively TRBD1 (5 bases). Germline values: CDR1 MGHRA, CDR2 YSYEKL. The CDR3 totals 17 residues. The V end lost 5 bases, the J end lost 2 bases, and 21 bases lay between the germline ends. The CDR3 loop is CASSSPVAGKVNTEAFF. DNA for the CDR3: TGCGCCAGCAGCTCCCCCGTGGCAGGGAAAGTCAACACTGAAGCTTTCTTT.

The gene calls are TRBV24-1 and TRBJ2-5; possibly TRBD1 for D (6 bases). With 0 bases removed from V and 4 bases from J, the gap between germline ends came to 11 bases. This CDR3 is built from 15 residues. CDR1 KGHDR and CDR2 SFDVKD come from the germline V gene. CDR3: CATSDLGGAGETQYF. In DNA form, the CDR3 reads TGTGCCACCAGTGATTTGGGGGGCGCGGGAGAGACCCAGTACTTC.

This clonotype was detected a few times. This chain connects TRBV2 to TRBJ2-7, with a possible D match to TRBD2 (7 bases). V lost 7 bases and J 3 bases, leaving 16 bases between the germline ends. This CDR3 region has 14 residues. The V gene's germline CDR1 is SNHLY and CDR2 FYNNEI. The CDR3 region has the DNA TGTGCCAGCATAGACGGGGGGCTCGTCTACGAGCAGTACTTC. It translates to CASIDGGLVYEQYF.

This clonotype was recorded at least ten times. This sequence joins TRBV12-3 or TRBV12-4 and TRBJ1-2, with TRBD1 matching 7 bases. The CDR3 loop spans 13 amino acids. V shed 7 bases, J shed 5 bases, and the junction held 7 bases outside the gene matches. The CDR3 coding sequence is TGTGCCAGCAACCCGGGGACAGTTTATGGCTACACCTTC. Protein: CASNPGTVYGYTF.

The chain couples TRBV6-6 to TRBJ1-1; D uncertain. The CDR3 totals 12 residues. Germline-derived CDR1 and CDR2 are MNHNY and SVGAGI (reference sequence). Deletions cut 8 bases from V and 3 bases from J, with 10 bases between. The CDR3 loop reads CASRLGDTEAFF. CDR3 nucleotides: TGTGCCAGCCGATTAGGTGACACTGAAGCTTTCTTT.

This clonotype was counted between two and nine times. The chain couples TRBV14 to TRBJ2-3; no definite D call. Germline V gene lookup returns CDR1 SGHDN and CDR2 FVKESK. V shed 4 bases and J shed 1 base, with 6 bases lying between them. The CDR3 totals 13 residues. The CDR3 nucleotides read TGTGCCAGCAGCCGGTGGGGCACAGATACGCAGTATTTT. Protein product: CASSRWGTDTQYF. Full variable domain (missing parts from reference TRBV14 and TRBJ2-3): EAGVTQFPSHSVIEKGQTVTLRCDPISGHDNLYWYRRVMGKEIKFLLHFVKESKQDESGMPNNRFLAERTGGTYSTLKVQPAELEDSGVYFCASSRWGTDTQYFGPGTRLTVL.

This clonotype was counted a few times. This chain links TRBV12-3 or TRBV12-4 with TRBJ1-2, with TRBD1 matching 12 bases. CDR3 length equals 18 residues. Trimming took 3 bases from V and 8 from J; bases not matched to a gene: 16. In DNA form, the CDR3 reads TGTGCCAGCAGTTTTCACCACGGGACAGGGGGCGAGGCGAGGGGCTACACCTTC. This encodes CASSFHHGTGGEARGYTF.

This sequence joins TRBV20-1 and TRBJ2-1; D may match TRBD1 or TRBD2 (5 bases each). This CDR3 is built from 14 residues. V lost 3 bases, J lost 7 bases, and 16 bases lay in between. CDR1 and CDR2 from the germline V gene are DFQATT and SNEGSKA (reference sequence). The CDR3 is CSARYPGPWNEQFF. The CDR3 DNA follows: TGCAGTGCTAGGTACCCGGGACCCTGGAATGAGCAGTTCTTC.

This clonotype occurred a few times. The genes are TRBV7-2 and TRBJ2-1, with a weak D call TRBD2 (5 bases). This CDR3 has 14 amino acids. From germline, CDR1 is SGHTA and CDR2 FQGNSA. V was pared by 6 bases and J by 12 bases, with 21 bases between. The CDR3 is CASRSDSGPQGQFF. CDR3 DNA sequence: TGTGCCAGCAGGTCGGACTCCGGGCCACAAGGGCAGTTCTTC.

This clonotype has a handful of counts. The rearrangement joins TRBV6-5 to TRBJ2-3, with a tentative D call TRBD1 (5 bases). This CDR3 is 15 amino acids long. Germline V gene lookup returns CDR1 MNHEY and CDR2 SVGAGI. V lost 2 bases and J lost 1, with 10 bases in between. DNA of the CDR3: TGTGCCAGCAGTTACGCGCAGGGCGGCACAGATACGCAGTATTTT. It codes for CASSYAQGGTDTQYF.

This clonotype came up many times. This chain uses TRBV29-1 with TRBJ2-5, with D uncertain. The CDR3 is made up of 13 amino acids. The V end was cut by 7 bases, the J end by 3 bases, with 15 bases between. Germline V lookup: CDR1 SQVTM, CDR2 ANQGSEA. CDR3 in DNA: TGCAGCGGAAGTTTTTCTGGTAAAGAGACCCAGTACTTC. It translates to CSGSFSGKETQYF.

This chain connects TRBV10-3 to TRBJ2-1; the match to TRBD2 covers 8 bases. V trimming: 6 bases; J trimming: 3 bases; junction bases outside the gene matches: 7. Germline CDR1 ENHRY, CDR2 SYGVKD. The CDR3 covers 15 residues. CDR3 protein: CAISGGAGYYNEQFF. Written as DNA, the CDR3 is TGTGCCATCAGCGGGGGGGCAGGGTACTACAATGAGCAGTTCTTC.

This clonotype was counted between two and nine times. CDR3 in amino acids: CASSRRTGGNTEAFF. Here the CDR3 DNA reads TGCGCCAGCAGCCGTAGGACAGGGGGCAACACTGAAGCTTTCTTT. V and J are TRBV5-1 and TRBJ1-1, with TRBD1 matching over 11 bases. J gave up 2 bases and V 4 bases, and 4 bases lay outside the gene matches. Germline V gene data show CDR1 as SGHRS and CDR2 as YFSETQ. The CDR3 loop spans 15 amino acids.

This clonotype was observed many times. This rearrangement joins TRBV5-1 to TRBJ1-2, with a tentative D call TRBD1 (5 bases). Deletions cut 0 bases from V and 3 bases from J, with 9 bases between. The germline gives CDR1 SGHRS, CDR2 YFSETQ. The CDR3 is 14 residues long. Here the CDR3 reads CASSLAGGHYGYTF. The CDR3 DNA follows: TGCGCCAGCAGCTTGGCGGGGGGACACTATGGCTACACCTTC.

CDR3 residues: CASSQSQGGGNTQYF. In DNA, the CDR3 is TGTGCCAGCAGCCAAAGTCAAGGGGGCGGGAATACGCAGTATTTT. This chain links TRBV11-2 with TRBJ2-3, with D possibly being TRBD1 (7 bases). Trimming took 5 bases from V and 7 from J, leaving 19 bases between them. CDR3 length: 15 residues. Germline V CDR1 and CDR2: SGHAT, FQNNGV.

At least ten counts were recorded for this clonotype. V and J are TRBV10-3 and TRBJ2-2, with no clear D. This CDR3 is 13 amino acids long. With 4 bases removed from V and 3 bases from J, the gap between germline ends came to 6 bases. CDR1 and CDR2 from the germline V gene are ENHRY and SYGVKD. This chain's CDR3 is CAISGRDTGELFF. The CDR3 DNA is TGTGCCATCAGTGGAAGGGACACCGGGGAGCTGTTTTTT.

In this sample, this clonotype turned up a few times. V gene TRBV4-1 combines with J gene TRBJ1-5; weak D call: TRBD1 (6 bases). This CDR3 contains 15 residues. Germline V lookup: CDR1 MGHRA, CDR2 YSYEKL. V was pared by 0 bases and J by 6 bases, with 12 bases between. Here the CDR3 reads CASSQDGGGGQPQHF. As DNA, the CDR3 is TGCGCCAGCAGCCAAGATGGGGGGGGCGGTCAGCCCCAGCATTTT.

The sample holds a few counts of this clonotype. The genes are TRBV5-5 and TRBJ2-3; possible D gene TRBD2, 5 bases. The germline V and J ends were trimmed by 4 bases and 2 bases, with 14 bases remaining between them. CDR1 and CDR2 (germline): SGHKS, YYEKEE (reference sequence). The CDR3 has 15 residues. In nucleotides, the CDR3 is TGTGCCAGCAGCCGCCAACTAGACTTCACAGATACGCAGTATTTT. Its translation is CASSRQLDFTDTQYF.

V is TRBV24-1 and J is TRBJ2-1; 7 nucleotides align to TRBD2. The CDR3 is made up of 16 amino acids. Trimming at V came to 9 bases and at J to 0 bases, leaving 10 bases not matched to a gene. The germline V gene encodes CDR1 KGHDR and CDR2 SFDVKD. This CDR3 reads CATRGRGLSSYNEQFF. The CDR3 coding sequence is TGTGCCACCCGGGGGAGGGGCCTAAGCTCCTACAATGAGCAGTTCTTC.

This chain links TRBV5-1 with TRBJ2-3; a possible D gene is TRBD2 (6 bases). Germline-derived CDR1 and CDR2 are SGHRS and YFSETQ. The V end was cut by 3 bases, the J end by 0 bases, with 14 bases between. This CDR3 has 16 amino acids. The CDR3 sequence is CASSSTGALSTDTQYF. In nucleotides, the CDR3 is TGCGCCAGCAGCTCGACGGGAGCCCTAAGCACAGATACGCAGTATTTT.

A few counts support this clonotype. The V call is TRBV5-1, the J call TRBJ1-1; tentatively, D is TRBD1 (5 bases). V lost 4 bases to trimming and J lost 7 bases, with 11 bases between them. Germline assignment: CDR1 SGHRS and CDR2 YFSETQ. CDR3 size: 12 residues. In DNA, the CDR3 is TGCGCCAGCAGCCCCCGGGACGGTGAAGCTTTCTTT. Residues: CASSPRDGEAFF. The complete variable domain, with remaining parts taken from reference TRBV5-1 and TRBJ1-1, reads KAGVTQTPRYLIKTRGQQVTLSCSPISGHRSVSWYQQTPGQGLQFLFEYFSETQRNKGNFPGRFSGRQFSNSRSEMNVSTLELGDSALYLCASSPRDGEAFFGQGTRLTVV.

This sequence joins TRBV20-1 and TRBJ1-5, with a weak D call TRBD1 (6 bases). In germline, CDR1 is DFQATT, CDR2 SNEGSKA (reference sequence). V lost 4 bases to trimming and J lost 5 bases, with 15 bases between them. The CDR3 length is 14 residues. The CDR3 sequence is CSATRGIGDQPQHF. The CDR3 coding sequence is TGCAGTGCTACAAGGGGGATCGGGGATCAGCCCCAGCATTTT.